This entry is about one T cell receptor (beta chain). The antigen is not known. This sample was included in a study of T cell responses to AZD1222 COVID-19 vaccine. Study findings and constraints: Baseline serology detected seropositivity in only six AZD1222 recipients. CD4 TCRs linked to vaccination spanned spike, dominating at 160-218 and 743-854. White British people made up most donors, females outnumbered males, and clonal diversity was possibly underestimated.

The trim removed 5 bases at V and 4 bases at J, leaving 8 bases unmatched. Germline V lookup: CDR1 SGHTA, CDR2 FQGTGA. The CDR3 is 16 amino acids. Profiling relied on immunoSEQ multiplex PCR, and the TCRdb table lists in-frame clones only, not all of them. The sample carries approximately 150,000 clones, 85% to 95% recorded once. Sequenced material: peripheral blood, taken on day 0 of AZD1222 vaccination. The origin of this receptor is an adult in good health. The V and J genes are TRBV7-3 and TRBJ2-2; 9 bases are shared with TRBD2. The CDR3 protein is CASSPYSGRGTGELFF. CDR3 in DNA: TGTGCCAGCAGCCCATATAGCGGGAGAGGCACCGGGGAGCTGTTTTTT. The full variable domain, its missing parts supplied by reference TRBV7-3 and TRBJ2-2, is GAGVSQTPSNKVTEKGKYVELRCDPISGHTALYWYRQSLGQGPEFLIYFQGTGAADDSGLPNDRFFAVRPEGSVSTLKIQRTERGDSAVYLCASSPYSGRGTGELFFGEGSRLTVL.